This T cell receptor beta chain appears in the sequencing data of a study of T-cell reconstitution after alpha-beta-depleted transplantation in children. This clonotype showed up just a few times. Unique molecular identifiers featured in how the TCRbeta library was prepared. TCRdb re-analysed the PCR reads in MiXCR, keeping a single row per CDR3 protein. The sample records 420,000 or so distinct CDR3 sequences, roughly 10% being singletons. This sequence was found in a human donor who donated a stem cell graft to a child with acute myeloid leukemia. The sample here was PBMCs from the stem cell graft donor, taken from the stem cell graft.

The CDR3 region has the DNA TGCGCCAGCAGCTTCTTGGGCGGAATCTCCTACAATGAGCAGTTCTTC. Its protein is CASSFLGGISYNEQFF. The V call is TRBV5-1, the J call TRBJ2-1; no clear D gene. Germline V gene data show CDR1 as SGHRS and CDR2 as YFSETQ. The CDR3 is 16 amino acids. Between the trimmed V and J ends, which lost 2 bases and 0 bases, there was a span of 12 bases. Drawing the rest from reference TRBV5-1 and TRBJ2-1, the complete variable domain is KAGVTQTPRYLIKTRGQQVTLSCSPISGHRSVSWYQQTPGQGLQFLFEYFSETQRNKGNFPGRFSGRQFSNSRSEMNVSTLELGDSALYLCASSFLGGISYNEQFFGPGTRLTVL.